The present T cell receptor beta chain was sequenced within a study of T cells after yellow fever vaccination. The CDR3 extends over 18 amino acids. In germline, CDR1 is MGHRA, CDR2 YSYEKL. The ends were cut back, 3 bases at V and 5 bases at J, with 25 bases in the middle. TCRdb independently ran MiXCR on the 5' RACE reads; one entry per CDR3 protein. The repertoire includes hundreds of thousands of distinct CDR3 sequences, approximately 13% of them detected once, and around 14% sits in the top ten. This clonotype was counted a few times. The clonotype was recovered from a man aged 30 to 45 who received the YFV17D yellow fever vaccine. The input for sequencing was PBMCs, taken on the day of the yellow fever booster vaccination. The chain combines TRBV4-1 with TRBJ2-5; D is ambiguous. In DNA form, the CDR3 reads TGCGCCAGCAGCCAGGAGTGGCTACTATCGACCCTAGGGGAGACCCAGTACTTC. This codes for CASSQEWLLSTLGETQYF.